These 31 T cell receptor beta chains came from one sample sequenced in a study of blood T cells in healthy people across ages. For the second PCR, which ran for about 6 to 11 cycles, a sample-barcoded 5' primer and a J-beta primer mix were used. MiXCR was run by TCRdb on the 5' RACE reads, yielding one entry per CDR3 protein. This sample has hundreds of thousands of distinct CDR3 sequences, with around 54% found just once. The sample consisted of blood. The receptors shown here come from a man aged 55 to 70 in good health.

The chain joins TRBV29-1 to TRBJ1-2, with 12 nucleotides matching TRBD1. The V and J ends lost 7 bases and 8 bases, in that order; junction bases with no gene match: 14. Per the germline V gene, CDR1 is SQVTM and CDR2 is ANQGSEA. There are 15 residues in the CDR3. DNA for the CDR3: TGCAGCGCCTCGAACCCGGGACAGGGGGCGCAGGGCTACACCTTC. Translated: CSASNPGQGAQGYTF.

A word on this clonotype: A clone one base away is much larger, so this may be a read error. This chain links TRBV10-3 with TRBJ2-5; D call uncertain. V was pared by 3 bases and J by 1 base, with 9 bases between. This CDR3 contains 14 residues. Germline CDR1 is ENHRY and CDR2 is SYGVKD. The CDR3 loop reads CAISEGSTQETQYF. DNA of the CDR3: TGTGCCATCAGTGAAGGGTCAACCCAAGAGACCCAGTACTTC.

This clonotype has more than one count but fewer than ten. The chain combines TRBV10-3 with TRBJ2-4, with D maybe TRBD1 (5 bases). Germline-derived CDR1 and CDR2 are ENHRY and SYGVKD. Trimming pared 0 bases from V and 4 bases from J, leaving 7 bases between. The CDR3 sequence is 14 residues long. In DNA form, the CDR3 reads TGTGCCATCAGTGAGTCGGCAGGGAAAAACATTCAGTACTTC. Translated: CAISESAGKNIQYF.

The chain uses TRBV4-1 and TRBJ1-5; 9 positions agree with TRBD1. The CDR3 loop spans 16 amino acids. CDR1 is MGHRA, CDR2 YSYEKL, per germline. Trimming removed 1 base from V and 4 bases from J; junction bases left unmatched: 5. The CDR3 loop is CASSQAGQGVNQPQHF. The CDR3 DNA is TGCGCCAGCAGCCAAGCGGGACAGGGTGTGAATCAGCCCCAGCATTTT.

The rearrangement links TRBV21-1 to TRBJ1-1. TRBV21-1 has pseudogene status. CDR3 length: 18 amino acids. In nucleotides, the CDR3 is TGTGCCAGCAGCAAAGCTCGGGTTGATCACGGACTGAACACTGAAGCTTTCTTT. This encodes CASSKARVDHGLNTEAFF.

CDR3 in amino acids: CASSSSDSYEQYF. In DNA form, the CDR3 reads TGTGCCAGCAGCTCCTCTGACTCCTACGAGCAGTACTTC. The chain uses TRBV3-1 and TRBJ2-7, with D uncertain. Germline CDR1 LGHDT, CDR2 YNNKEL (reference sequence). The CDR3 has 13 residues. V shed 5 bases and J shed 0 bases, with 8 bases lying between them.

There are a few counts of this clonotype. The gene calls are TRBV10-3 and TRBJ1-2, with D possibly TRBD1 on 5 matching bases. The CDR3 loop spans 14 amino acids. The V and J ends lost 0 bases and 7 bases respectively, with 12 bases between them. CDR1 and CDR2 (germline): ENHRY, SYGVKD. CDR3 DNA: TGTGCCATCAGTGAGTCGCGGGGCGCAAGTGGCTACACCTTC. It is translated as CAISESRGASGYTF.

The chain recombines TRBV4-1 with TRBJ2-5, with TRBD1 matching 7 bases. The CDR3 has 15 amino acids. V trimming: 4 bases; J trimming: 5 bases; junction bases outside the gene matches: 10. Germline V gene sequence: CDR1 MGHRA, CDR2 YSYEKL. The CDR3 here is CASSLRQGPGETQYF. CDR3 nucleotides: TGCGCCAGCAGCCTGAGACAGGGACCGGGTGAGACCCAGTACTTC.

Remarks on this clonotype: The germline gene is not matched at one end of the junction; a read error may be the cause. The rearrangement joins TRBV18 to TRBJ1-5; D is uncertain. Germline lookup yields CDR1 KGHSH and CDR2 LQKENI. CDR3 length: 13 amino acids. As DNA, the CDR3 is TGTGCCAGCTCACTAGACTTGGACCAGCCCAAGCATTTT. This encodes CASSLDLDQPKHF. Full variable domain (missing parts from reference TRBV18 and TRBJ1-5): NAGVMQNPRHLVRRRGQEARLRCSPMKGHSHVYWYRQLPEEGLKFMVYLQKENIIDESGMPKERFSAEFPKEGPSILRIQQVVRGDSAAYFCASSLDLDQPKHFGDGTRLSIL.

V and J are TRBV4-1 and TRBJ2-3; TRBD2 is a possible D gene (5 bases). The CDR3 has 17 amino acids. Trimming pared 0 bases from V and 0 bases from J, leaving 13 bases between. The germline V gene encodes CDR1 MGHRA and CDR2 YSYEKL. CDR3 sequence reads: CASSQEASPTSTDTQYF. The CDR3 coding sequence is TGCGCCAGCAGCCAAGAGGCTAGCCCGACTAGCACAGATACGCAGTATTTT.

The gene calls are TRBV9 and TRBJ2-1, with D possibly being TRBD1 or TRBD2 (5 bases each). The V end lost 4 bases, the J end lost 7 bases, and 15 bases lay between the germline ends. This CDR3 comprises 14 residues. CDR1 and CDR2 (germline): SGDLS, YYNGEE. The CDR3 sequence is CASSSRDHSNEQFF. The CDR3 DNA reads as TGTGCCAGCAGCAGCCGGGACCACTCTAATGAGCAGTTCTTC.

Only a few counts were recorded for this clonotype. The chain couples TRBV6-6 to TRBJ2-5; 13 bases map to TRBD2. Germline V gives CDR1 MNHNY, CDR2 SVGAGI (reference sequence). This CDR3 has 17 amino acids. The V segment lost 2 bases and the J segment 1 base; nucleotides outside the gene matches: 4. This CDR3 is CASSYGTSGASQETQYF. CDR3 coding DNA: TGTGCCAGCAGTTACGGGACTAGCGGGGCCTCCCAAGAGACCCAGTACTTC.

CDR3 coding DNA: TGTGCCAGCAGCCCGAACAGGGGGCGCAAACAAGAGACCCAGTACTTC. Translated: CASSPNRGRKQETQYF. The V gene is TRBV11-2, the J gene TRBJ2-5, with 9 bases identical to TRBD1. The CDR3 is 16 amino acids. CDR1 SGHAT and CDR2 FQNNGV come from the germline V gene. The ends lost 5 bases at V and 2 bases at J; junction bases unmatched: 9.

The rearrangement joins TRBV20-1 to TRBJ2-3, with D perhaps matching TRBD1 or TRBD2 (5 bases each). Germline values: CDR1 DFQATT, CDR2 SNEGSKA (reference sequence). The CDR3 length is 15 residues. Trimming took 3 bases from V and 0 from J, leaving 13 bases between them. The CDR3 DNA is TGCAGTGCTAGGGGGGACGGTTCTAGCACAGATACGCAGTATTTT. This translates into CSARGDGSSTDTQYF.

The chain is built from TRBV20-1 and TRBJ2-1; 12 nucleotides line up with TRBD2. The CDR3 is made up of 18 amino acids. Germline values: CDR1 DFQATT, CDR2 SNEGSKA (reference sequence). The V segment lost 5 bases and the J segment 0 bases; nucleotides outside the gene matches: 11. The CDR3 nucleotides read TGCAGTGCTGACACGGGACTAGCGGGCCCGAGCTCCTACAATGAGCAGTTCTTC. Its protein product is CSADTGLAGPSSYNEQFF.

The genes are TRBV24-1 and TRBJ2-5; weak D call: TRBD2 (6 bases). The CDR3 is made up of 15 amino acids. Germline lookup yields CDR1 KGHDR and CDR2 SFDVKD. V gave up 1 base and J gave up 5 bases, with 13 bases separating them. The CDR3 DNA is TGTGCCACCAGTGATTTTGGAGGGCCCCGGGAGACCCAGTACTTC. Translating it yields CATSDFGGPRETQYF.

The chain uses TRBV15 and TRBJ2-1; TRBD2 aligns across 8 bases. The J segment lost 0 bases and the V segment lost 0 bases, leaving 4 bases of the junction unmatched. This CDR3 comprises 17 residues. Germline assignment: CDR1 LNHNV and CDR2 YYDKDF (reference sequence). The CDR3 DNA reads TGTGCCACCAGCAGAGAAAAAGCGGGGGACTCCTACAATGAGCAGTTCTTC. It is translated as CATSREKAGDSYNEQFF.

J is TRBJ2-4 and V is TRBV6-2 or TRBV6-3; 10 bases line up with TRBD2. The J call is in doubt because the DNA end fits TRBJ2-7 better. The CDR3 sequence is 15 residues long. Germline lookup yields CDR1 MNHEY and CDR2 SVGEGT. The CDR3 DNA follows: TGTGCCAGCAGTTCTTCACTAGCGGGGAGGGACGAGCAGTACTTC. This translates into CASSSSLAGRDEQYF.

This chain connects TRBV12-3 or TRBV12-4 to TRBJ1-5; 9 bases match TRBD1. The CDR3 runs to 15 residues. V shed 3 bases and J 7 bases; nucleotides not matched to a gene: 7. CDR3 nucleotides: TGTGCCAGCAGTTTTTCGACAGGGGGGGGACAGCCCCAGCATTTT. It yields the protein CASSFSTGGGQPQHF.

The chain employs TRBV29-1 and TRBJ1-2; D not resolved. Germline CDR1 SQVTM, CDR2 ANQGSEA. V lost 4 bases and J 4 bases, leaving 13 bases between the germline ends. This CDR3 is built from 13 residues. The CDR3 region is CSVAEGDGYGYTF. CDR3 in DNA: TGCAGCGTTGCCGAGGGAGATGGCTATGGCTACACCTTC.

This clonotype has only one observation. The rearrangement joins TRBV20-1 to TRBJ1-2; the D gene is possibly TRBD1 (6 bases). CDR3 length: 13 residues. V dropped 3 bases and J dropped 0 bases, with 8 bases sitting between them. Germline assignment: CDR1 DFQATT and CDR2 SNEGSKA (reference sequence). Here the CDR3 DNA reads TGCAGTGCTAGTGCAGGGGCTAACTATGGCTACACCTTC. It codes for CSASAGANYGYTF.

The chain recombines TRBV12-3 or TRBV12-4 with TRBJ1-5; possibly TRBD1 for D (6 bases). This CDR3 has 14 residues. The ends were cut back, 3 bases at V and 6 bases at J, with 12 bases in the middle. CDR3 sequence reads: CASSLGGGPQPQHF. As DNA, the CDR3 is TGTGCCAGCAGTTTGGGGGGGGGGCCTCAGCCCCAGCATTTT.

This chain uses TRBV4-1 with TRBJ2-5, with 7 bases identical to TRBD1. The V segment lost 2 bases and the J segment 2 bases; nucleotides outside the gene matches: 5. The germline V gene has CDR1 MGHRA and CDR2 YSYEKL. This CDR3 region has 15 residues. CDR3 nucleotide sequence: TGCGCCAGCAGCCAAACAGGGGTGGCTCAAGAGACCCAGTACTTC. Protein product: CASSQTGVAQETQYF.

The chain recombines TRBV12-3 or TRBV12-4 with TRBJ2-3, with D perhaps being TRBD1 or TRBD2 (5 bases each). V lost 5 bases to trimming and J lost 0 bases, with 12 bases between them. This CDR3 contains 15 residues. The CDR3 nucleotides read TGTGCCAGCAGTCCCGCCCGGGACAGCACAGATACGCAGTATTTT. Protein product: CASSPARDSTDTQYF.

This chain joins TRBV20-1 and TRBJ2-1; the match to TRBD1 covers 10 bases. This CDR3 contains 14 residues. The V gene end was trimmed by 0 bases and the J gene end by 8 bases; junction bases not matched to a gene: 4. Germline V CDR1 and CDR2: DFQATT, SNEGSKA (reference sequence). CDR3 region: CSARDRGQGYEQFF. CDR3 bases: TGCAGTGCTAGAGATCGGGGACAGGGGTATGAGCAGTTCTTC.

The chain uses TRBV12-3 or TRBV12-4 and TRBJ1-5; D call uncertain. V lost 6 bases to trimming and J lost 7 bases, with 13 bases between them. The CDR3 has 13 residues. CDR3 protein: CASSWRRKQPQHF. The CDR3, as DNA: TGTGCCAGCAGCTGGCGCCGGAAGCAGCCCCAGCATTTT.

The chain employs TRBV20-1 and TRBJ2-3, with a possible D match to TRBD1 (5 bases). CDR1 and CDR2 (germline): DFQATT, SNEGSKA (reference sequence). The V end was cut by 3 bases, the J end by 2 bases, with 18 bases between. CDR3 length: 16 amino acids. CDR3 region: CSASPPWGKSTDTQYF. The CDR3 DNA is TGCAGTGCTAGTCCTCCCTGGGGCAAATCCACAGATACGCAGTATTTT.

J is TRBJ2-5 and V is TRBV11-2; D may match TRBD1 or TRBD2 (5 bases each). Per the germline V gene, CDR1 is SGHAT and CDR2 is FQNNGV. The CDR3 is 13 amino acids. V lost 4 bases to trimming and J lost 4 bases, with 10 bases between them. The chain's CDR3 is CASSSDGGETQYF. For the CDR3, the DNA is TGTGCCAGCAGCTCGGATGGGGGAGAGACCCAGTACTTC.

This sequence joins TRBV5-1 and TRBJ2-3; 7 bases are shared with TRBD1. CDR3 length: 14 residues. Germline CDR1 and CDR2: SGHRS and YFSETQ. The V segment lost 2 bases and the J segment 1 base; nucleotides outside the gene matches: 1. CDR3 DNA: TGCGCCAGCAGCTTTGACAGGGGCACAGATACGCAGTATTTT. It encodes CASSFDRGTDTQYF. Complete variable domain (other parts from reference TRBV5-1 and TRBJ2-3): KAGVTQTPRYLIKTRGQQVTLSCSPISGHRSVSWYQQTPGQGLQFLFEYFSETQRNKGNFPGRFSGRQFSNSRSEMNVSTLELGDSALYLCASSFDRGTDTQYFGPGTRLTVL.

The CDR3 sequence is CASRTQGRGNTEAFF. In nucleotides, the CDR3 is TGTGCCAGCAGAACACAGGGAAGAGGGAACACTGAAGCTTTCTTT. V gene TRBV12-3 or TRBV12-4 combines with J gene TRBJ1-1, with a possible D match to TRBD1 (6 bases). CDR3 length: 15 residues. V lost 6 bases to trimming and J lost 1 base, with 15 bases between them.

The table lists this clonotype with a few counts. J is TRBJ2-3 and V is TRBV7-8; D uncertain. CDR3 length: 16 amino acids. V gave up 2 bases and J gave up 1 base, with 13 bases separating them. Germline CDR1 reads SGHVS; CDR2 reads FQNEAQ. CDR3 bases: TGTGCCAGCAGCTTATTGGCGGTTGGGGGCACAGATACGCAGTATTTT. As protein: CASSLLAVGGTDTQYF.